Presented here are 28 T cell receptor beta chains from one specimen sequenced in a study of cytomegalovirus exposure and HLA in healthy donors. Use of 60 Vbeta and 13 Jbeta primers characterized the PCR. Some clones are missing from TCRdb's copy, which holds only in-frame ones; the method was immunoSEQ multiplex PCR. The table has about 120,000 clones, 75% to 90% seen once. Sequences were obtained from PBMCs. These receptors were taken from a man aged 35 to 55 in good health and CMV-seronegative.

This clone was recorded a few times. This sequence joins TRBV4-1 and TRBJ2-3, with TRBD2 identical over 8 bases. This CDR3 comprises 15 residues. V lost 0 bases and J lost 6; bases outside the gene matches: 5. CDR1 and CDR2 (germline): MGHRA, YSYEKL. CDR3 loop: CASSQDRLAGDTQYF. CDR3 DNA: TGCGCCAGCAGCCAAGATCGTCTAGCGGGTGATACGCAGTATTTT.

V gene TRBV6-6 combines with J gene TRBJ1-1; D is perhaps TRBD1 (6 bases). The CDR3 has 15 residues. V was trimmed by 5 bases and J by 1 base, leaving 14 bases between them. The V gene's germline CDR1 is MNHNY and CDR2 SVGAGI (reference sequence). The CDR3 coding sequence is TGTGCCAGCAGTACCCGAACGACAGGGAACACTGAAGCTTTCTTT. Protein: CASSTRTTGNTEAFF.

The chain carries TRBV5-1 and TRBJ2-7, with 9 nucleotides matching TRBD1. V was pared by 4 bases and J by 5 bases, with 10 bases of the junction left unmatched. The CDR3 totals 15 residues. Germline V gene sequence: CDR1 SGHRS, CDR2 YFSETQ. The CDR3 spells CASSDAGQGWDEQYF. CDR3 DNA sequence: TGCGCCAGCAGCGACGCGGGACAGGGATGGGACGAGCAGTACTTC.

The chain is built from TRBV28 and TRBJ2-7; 8 nucleotides line up with TRBD1. With 6 bases clipped from V and 5 bases from J, the junction kept 9 bases outside the gene matches. Germline CDR1 MDHEN, CDR2 SYDVKM. This CDR3 is built from 14 residues. CDR3 loop: CASRPYRGTDEQYF. CDR3 nucleotides: TGTGCCAGCAGACCCTACAGGGGGACGGACGAGCAGTACTTC. Looking up the rest from reference TRBV28 and TRBJ2-7 gives the full variable domain: DVKVTQSSRYLVKRTGEKVFLECVQDMDHENMFWYRQDPGLGLRLIYFSYDVKMKEKGDIPEGYSVSREKKERFSLILESASTNQTSMYLCASRPYRGTDEQYFGPGTRLTVT.

Here the CDR3 DNA reads TGTGCCAGCAGGTTAGGCAGGATTAACTATGGCTACACCTTC. Residues: CASRLGRINYGYTF. V gene TRBV28 combines with J gene TRBJ1-2; D is undetermined. The CDR3 totals 14 residues. Germline V lookup: CDR1 MDHEN, CDR2 SYDVKM. Trimming took 6 bases from V and 1 from J, leaving 12 bases between them.

In this sample, this clone is medium-sized. The rearrangement uses TRBV6-4 and TRBJ2-1; 10 bases align to TRBD2. CDR1 is MRHNA, CDR2 SNTAGT, per germline. The ends lost 0 bases at V and 4 bases at J; junction bases unmatched: 0. This CDR3 region has 15 residues. The CDR3 region is CASSDSAGGYNEQFF. The DNA of the CDR3 is TGTGCCAGCAGTGACTCAGCGGGGGGGTACAATGAGCAGTTCTTC.

This chain links TRBV2 with TRBJ1-6; TRBD1 aligns across 9 bases. Germline trimming cut 7 bases from V and 6 bases from J; bases unmatched to any gene: 1. The CDR3 sequence is 13 residues long. Per germline, CDR1 SNHLY and CDR2 FYNNEI. CDR3 DNA sequence: TGTGCCAGCACGGGACAGGGTAATTCACCCCTCCACTTT. It translates to CASTGQGNSPLHF.

The chain combines TRBV27 with TRBJ2-7, with D perhaps TRBD1 (5 bases). Per the germline V gene, CDR1 is MNHEY and CDR2 is SMNVEV (reference sequence). Between the trimmed V and J ends, which lost 5 bases and 3 bases, there was a span of 11 bases. The length of the CDR3 is 13 residues. CDR3 coding DNA: TGTGCCAGCAGTGGACAAAACGGCTACGAGCAGTACTTC. Its translation is CASSGQNGYEQYF.

V usage is TRBV19 and J usage is TRBJ1-4; D is uncertain. The CDR3 consists of 14 residues. The germline gives CDR1 LNHDA, CDR2 SQIVND (reference sequence). Trimming removed 5 bases at V and 4 bases at J, with 11 bases between. The CDR3 nucleotides read TGTGCCAGTAGTCGGGGAGTAAGTAATGAAAAACTGTTTTTT. It translates to CASSRGVSNEKLFF.

This clone appeared a few times. The chain combines TRBV19 with TRBJ1-1; TRBD1 is a possible D gene (5 bases). This CDR3 contains 14 residues. V lost 2 bases to trimming and J lost 6 bases, with 13 bases between them. Germline V gene data show CDR1 as LNHDA and CDR2 as SQIVND (reference sequence). The CDR3 nucleotides are TGTGCCAGTAGTATAAGTGTGGCGGGGGCTGAAGCTTTCTTT. Residues: CASSISVAGAEAFF.

The rearrangement joins TRBV30 to TRBJ2-7, with 8 bases that match TRBD1. The CDR3 totals 17 residues. V lost 2 bases, J lost 0 bases, and 12 bases stayed unmatched. The germline V gene encodes CDR1 GTSNPN and CDR2 SVGIG (reference sequence). For the CDR3, the DNA is TGTGCCTGGAGTCCGGTACTAGGACAGGGTAGCTCCTACGAGCAGTACTTC. This encodes CAWSPVLGQGSSYEQYF.

This chain joins TRBV10-2 and TRBJ1-2; possibly TRBD1 for D (5 bases). The CDR3 sequence is 13 residues long. Germline lookup yields CDR1 WSHSY and CDR2 SAAADI. Between the trimmed V and J ends, which lost 6 bases and 0 bases, there was a span of 8 bases. The CDR3 DNA is TGCGCCAGCAGGGACACAGCTAACTATGGCTACACCTTC. Translated, it gives CASRDTANYGYTF.

The rearrangement uses TRBV9 and TRBJ1-1; 9 bases line up with TRBD1. Per the germline V gene, CDR1 is SGDLS and CDR2 is YYNGEE. Trimming took 3 bases from V and 0 from J; bases not matched to a gene: 3. This CDR3 is 15 amino acids long. CDR3 loop: CASSEQGALNTEAFF. The DNA of the CDR3 is TGTGCCAGCAGCGAACAGGGGGCTCTGAACACTGAAGCTTTCTTT.

The chain is built from TRBV28 and TRBJ2-7; possible D gene TRBD1, 5 bases. The ends were cut back, 6 bases at V and 9 bases at J, with 15 bases in the middle. Germline V gene data show CDR1 as MDHEN and CDR2 as SYDVKM. The CDR3 sequence is 12 residues long. The CDR3 region has the DNA TGTGCCAGCAGCCTCCCCCATACAGGGCAGTACTTC. It specifies CASSLPHTGQYF.

The rearrangement links TRBV12-5 to TRBJ2-7, with D uncertain. Between the trimmed V and J ends, which lost 0 bases and 6 bases, there was a span of 6 bases. The CDR3 has 12 amino acids. Per the germline V gene, CDR1 is LGHNT and CDR2 is FRNRAP. The DNA of the CDR3 is TGTGCTAGTGGTTTGGTACCGAGCGAGCAGTACTTC. It yields the protein CASGLVPSEQYF.

In DNA form, the CDR3 reads TGTGCCAGCAGCAACGGGGGACCAGGCAATGAGCAGTTCTTC. Translated, it gives CASSNGGPGNEQFF. The gene calls are TRBV13 and TRBJ2-1; D possibly corresponds to TRBD2 (6 bases). The CDR3 runs 14 residues. Between the trimmed V and J ends, which lost 5 bases and 6 bases, there was a span of 14 bases. The germline V gene has CDR1 PRHDT and CDR2 FYEKMQ (reference sequence).

This clone was counted a single time. The V and J genes are TRBV19 and TRBJ2-5, with 9 bases fitting TRBD1. The CDR3 covers 15 residues. The trim removed 3 bases at V and 4 bases at J, leaving 6 bases unmatched. Per germline, CDR1 LNHDA and CDR2 SQIVND (reference sequence). The CDR3 region has the DNA TGTGCCAGTAGTATTGGACAGGGGAGGCCAGAGACCCAGTACTTC. Amino acids: CASSIGQGRPETQYF.

The J gene is TRBJ1-1, the V gene TRBV6-5; D ambiguous. Trimming shortened V by 6 bases and J by 3 bases, and 8 bases separated the two germline ends. From germline, CDR1 is MNHEY and CDR2 SVGAGI. This CDR3 region has 12 residues. The CDR3 sequence: CASRAGYTEAFF. DNA for the CDR3: TGTGCCAGCAGGGCAGGTTACACTGAAGCTTTCTTT.

The CDR3 region has the DNA TGTGCCAGCAGTTACTCCGATTCGAGGCACCAGTATTTT. Translation gives CASSYSDSRHQYF. The chain links TRBV6-5 to TRBJ2-3; D call uncertain. V shed 0 bases and J shed 12 bases, with 13 bases lying between them. The germline CDR1 and CDR2 sequences are MNHEY and SVGAGI. This CDR3 region has 13 residues.

V gene TRBV28 combines with J gene TRBJ2-7; 7 positions agree with TRBD2. The CDR3 has 14 amino acids. From germline, CDR1 is MDHEN and CDR2 SYDVKM. V lost 6 bases, J lost 2 bases, and 7 bases stayed unmatched. CDR3 protein: CASRGGTLAYEQYF. DNA of the CDR3: TGTGCCAGCAGGGGGGGGACCCTAGCCTACGAGCAGTACTTC.

The chain joins TRBV7-2 to TRBJ2-2, with 9 positions matching TRBD1. The CDR3 spans 17 residues. The ends lost 5 bases at V and 4 bases at J; junction bases unmatched: 11. Germline lookup yields CDR1 SGHTA and CDR2 FQGNSA. The CDR3 region is CASSPLAGTGFTGELFF. CDR3 coding DNA: TGTGCCAGCAGCCCCTTAGCCGGGACAGGGTTCACCGGGGAGCTGTTTTTT. Supplemented by reference TRBV7-2 and TRBJ2-2, the full variable domain reads GAGVSQSPSNKVTEKGKDVELRCDPISGHTALYWYRQSLGQGLEFLIYFQGNSAPDKSGLPSDRFSAERTGGSVSTLTIQRTQQEDSAVYLCASSPLAGTGFTGELFFGEGSRLTVL.

This clone showed up just once. The chain couples TRBV11-2 to TRBJ2-1; 12 positions agree with TRBD2. The junction had 5 bases not matched to a gene; V was cut back by 4 bases and J by 7 bases. Germline V CDR1 and CDR2: SGHAT, FQNNGV. The CDR3 spans 15 residues. CDR3 nucleotides: TGTGCCAGCAGCTCGACTAGCGGGGGAACAAATGAGCAGTTCTTC. This gives the protein CASSSTSGGTNEQFF.

The V call is TRBV6-1, the J call TRBJ1-5, with 7 bases lining up with TRBD1. V lost 8 bases and J lost 7; bases outside the gene matches: 8. This CDR3 comprises 13 residues. Per the germline V gene, CDR1 is MNHNS and CDR2 is SASEGT. The CDR3 DNA follows: TGTGCCAGCGGCCGACAGGGAGACCAGCCCCAGCATTTT. This encodes CASGRQGDQPQHF.

The chain is built from TRBV27 and TRBJ2-7; D is uncertain. Germline V lookup: CDR1 MNHEY, CDR2 SMNVEV (reference sequence). V dropped 5 bases and J dropped 6 bases, with 17 bases sitting between them. CDR3 size: 14 residues. CDR3 protein: CASSPTFQDFEQYF. The CDR3, as DNA: TGTGCCAGCAGTCCGACGTTCCAGGATTTCGAGCAGTACTTC.

This chain links TRBV27 with TRBJ2-1, with a possible D match to TRBD1 (5 bases). This CDR3 has 14 residues. Germline loops: CDR1 MNHEY, CDR2 SMNVEV (reference sequence). The ends were cut back, 4 bases at V and 4 bases at J, with 11 bases in the middle. CDR3 sequence (DNA): TGTGCCAGCAGTTCCTGGACAACTTACAATGAGCAGTTCTTC. Protein product: CASSSWTTYNEQFF.

The chain carries TRBV4-1 and TRBJ1-1, with 9 bases that match TRBD1. Germline V CDR1 and CDR2: MGHRA, YSYEKL. The CDR3 covers 18 residues. Unmatched junction bases numbered 17, after V lost 2 bases and J lost 7 bases. CDR3 nucleotide sequence: TGCGCCAGCAGCCAAAAATACCGGGACAGGGATCGTTCTTATGAAGCTTTCTTT. Translated, it gives CASSQKYRDRDRSYEAFF.

This chain links TRBV5-4 with TRBJ1-6, with 8 bases matching TRBD1. With 2 bases clipped from V and 9 bases from J, the junction kept 7 bases outside the gene matches. Germline V gives CDR1 SGHNT, CDR2 YYREEE (reference sequence). This CDR3 spans 15 amino acids. CDR3 sequence (DNA): TGTGCCAGCAGCTTCCGGACAGGGCCGGCTTCACCCCTCCACTTT. Its protein product is CASSFRTGPASPLHF. Full variable domain (missing parts from reference TRBV5-4 and TRBJ1-6): ETGVTQSPTHLIKTRGQQVTLRCSSQSGHNTVSWYQQALGQGPQFIFQYYREEENGRGNFPPRFSGLQFPNYSSELNVNALELDDSALYLCASSFRTGPASPLHFGNGTRLTVT.

The chain carries TRBV28 and TRBJ2-6, with TRBD1 matching over 10 bases. J was trimmed by 0 bases and V by 6 bases; bases with no gene match: 11. Germline lookup yields CDR1 MDHEN and CDR2 SYDVKM. The CDR3 runs 19 residues. In DNA form, the CDR3 reads TGTGCCAGCAGAATAGGGGGGGGACAGGGGCGCTCTGGGGCCAACGTCCTGACTTTC. Translation: CASRIGGGQGRSGANVLTF. The full variable domain, completed using reference TRBV28 and TRBJ2-6, is DVKVTQSSRYLVKRTGEKVFLECVQDMDHENMFWYRQDPGLGLRLIYFSYDVKMKEKGDIPEGYSVSREKKERFSLILESASTNQTSMYLCASRIGGGQGRSGANVLTFGAGSRLTVL.